These T cell receptor beta chains were read from a single sample in a study of T cell changes during pregnancy in multiple sclerosis. TCRdb's table, derived via immunoSEQ multiplex PCR, lists solely in-frame clones and lacks some. This sample yields tens of thousands of clones, of which about 96% are seen a single time; 2% to 3% belongs to the top ten. This specimen consisted of CD8+ T cells from peripheral blood mononuclear cells, obtained after pregnancy. All receptors come from a female donor with multiple sclerosis, enrolled in a pregnancy study. Each CDR3 is given with its conserved first and last residue. The D gene is left open where the match is weak. Rows give clone size only sometimes, using once, few, many, or a class for an expanded clone.

V	J	size	D	CDR3	DNA
TRBV7-9	TRBJ1-4	-	TRBD1	CASSSPGQGTGNEKLFF	TGTGCCAGCAGCTCCCCGGGACAGGGGACGGGTAATGAAAAACTGTTTTTT
TRBV28	TRBJ2-1	-	TRBD1	CASSTGVGEQFF	TGTGCCAGCAGCACAGGGGTAGGCGAGCAGTTCTTC
TRBV7-9	TRBJ2-7	-	TRBD2	CASSMGLAGEAEQYF	TGTGCCAGCAGCATGGGACTAGCGGGAGAGGCCGAGCAGTACTTC
TRBV28	TRBJ2-7	-	-	CASLHSLDSYEQYF	TGTGCCAGCTTACACAGTTTGGACTCCTACGAGCAGTACTTC
TRBV7-2	TRBJ1-1	-	-	CASSLALGGGTEAFF	TGTGCCAGCAGCTTAGCGCTGGGGGGAGGCACTGAAGCTTTCTTT
TRBV7-6	TRBJ2-1	-	-	CASSKGLDNEQFF	TGTGCCAGCAGCAAAGGACTGGACAATGAGCAGTTCTTC
TRBV30	TRBJ1-1	-	TRBD1	CAWSSGQTIMNTEAFF	TGTGCCTGGAGTTCGGGACAGACCATTATGAACACTGAAGCTTTCTTT
TRBV27	TRBJ1-2	-	-	CASSPAGVEGYTF	TGTGCCAGCAGTCCCGCGGGAGTGGAAGGCTACACCTTC
TRBV7-9	TRBJ2-3	-	-	CASSFDPDSTSTDTQYF	TGTGCCAGCAGCTTTGACCCGGACAGCACTAGCACAGATACGCAGTATTTT
TRBV5-4	TRBJ1-2	-	TRBD1	CASSPRDRGRDGYTF	TGTGCCAGCAGCCCTCGGGACAGGGGGCGGGATGGCTACACCTTC
TRBV5-4	TRBJ1-2	-	TRBD1	CASSLQGAEGYTF	TGTGCCAGCAGCTTGCAGGGGGCGGAGGGCTACACCTTC
TRBV9	TRBJ2-1	-	-	CASSVESRVNEQFF	TGTGCCAGCAGCGTAGAATCCAGGGTCAATGAGCAGTTCTTC
TRBV28	TRBJ1-1	-	-	CASTSRGTMNTEAFF	TGTGCCAGCACAAGCAGGGGTACAATGAACACTGAAGCTTTCTTT
TRBV30	TRBJ1-5	-	TRBD1	CAWSLRGQGQPQHF	TGTGCCTGGAGTTTGCGGGGACAGGGTCAGCCCCAGCATTTT
TRBV28	TRBJ2-7	once	-	CASSPDASEFYEQYF	TGTGCCAGCAGCCCGGATGCTAGCGAATTTTACGAGCAGTACTTC
TRBV29-1	TRBJ2-3	-	TRBD2	CSVSSSGSQNTQYF	TGCAGCGTTTCTTCGAGCGGGAGTCAAAATACGCAGTATTTT
TRBV7-6	TRBJ2-7	-	TRBD1	CASPRTGTHEQYF	TGTGCCAGCCCGAGGACAGGGACCCACGAGCAGTACTTC